This T cell receptor (beta chain) was sequenced for a study of Graves' ophthalmopathy and Graves' hyperthyroidism. Turning to the study itself: Ahead of any treatment, peripheral blood was obtained at the initial diagnosis. Study outcomes and limitations: Most expanded clonotypes in thyroid above 0.001 frequency also showed up in blood. A model built from 13 signatures distinguished ophthalmopathy from stable hyperthyroidism with approximately 89% sensitivity and about 80% specificity.

V lost 3 bases, J lost 2 bases, and 11 bases lay in between. Germline V gene lookup returns CDR1 SGHAT and CDR2 FQNNGV. The CDR3 has 14 residues. Patients were diagnosed from clinical symptoms, serum thyroxine, TRAb, thyroid ultrasound and orbital computed tomography. Beta-chain TCR CDR3 regions were amplified from RNA transcripts. Following a first-round RT-PCR that used HTBI primers, a second-round multiplex PCR was carried out. TCRdb passed the multiplex PCR reads through MiXCR, listing each CDR3 protein once. The top ten clones hold 2.5% to 3.5% of a sample with a few hundred thousand distinct CDR3 sequences, around 21% of them seen once. This clonotype was counted ten times or more. Its specificity is unknown.

The origin of this receptor is a woman younger than 35 with stable Graves' hyperthyroidism. Sequences were obtained from peripheral blood. This chain connects TRBV11-2 to TRBJ2-7; TRBD1 or TRBD2 may be the D gene (5 bases each). The CDR3 here is CASSFSADTYEQYF. CDR3 sequence (DNA): TGTGCCAGCAGCTTCTCAGCGGACACCTACGAGCAGTACTTC. The complete variable domain, with remaining parts taken from reference TRBV11-2 and TRBJ2-7, reads EAGVAQSPRYKIIEKRQSVAFWCNPISGHATLYWYQQILGQGPKLLIQFQNNGVVDDSQLPKDRFSAERLKGVDSTLKIQPAKLEDSAVYLCASSFSADTYEQYFGPGTRLTVT.